The clone carrying this T cell receptor (beta chain) was detected a few times. Its antigen is still unknown. Clones were sequenced by immunoSEQ multiplex PCR, and TCRdb holds only the in-frame ones, with some missing. The data contain 40,000 to 55,000 clones, around three quarters of them seen just once; the ten biggest clones take up roughly 4%. The data were taken from a study of T cells in localized non-small cell lung cancer. Overall study results and limits: Adjacent lung exhibited a median of 57 among the 100 most abundant tumor clones. Without multi-region sequencing, intratumor heterogeneity could not be excluded. In the blood, greater T cell density corresponded to longer overall survival. Uninvolved adjacent lung had higher T cell clonality than tumor and all other tissues.

J was trimmed by 7 bases and V by 1 base; bases with no gene match: 6. This CDR3 has 13 residues. Germline CDR1 reads GTSNPN; CDR2 reads SVGIG (reference sequence). The chain joins TRBV30 to TRBJ1-1; TRBD1 agrees at 7 bases. The TCR comes from a woman between 35 and 75 years old with stage II lung adenocarcinoma. Sequenced here: PBMCs, sampled before any cancer treatment. In DNA, the CDR3 is TGTGCCTGGAGTGGTAAGGGGGCACGTGAAGCTTTCTTT. This sequence encodes CAWSGKGAREAFF.